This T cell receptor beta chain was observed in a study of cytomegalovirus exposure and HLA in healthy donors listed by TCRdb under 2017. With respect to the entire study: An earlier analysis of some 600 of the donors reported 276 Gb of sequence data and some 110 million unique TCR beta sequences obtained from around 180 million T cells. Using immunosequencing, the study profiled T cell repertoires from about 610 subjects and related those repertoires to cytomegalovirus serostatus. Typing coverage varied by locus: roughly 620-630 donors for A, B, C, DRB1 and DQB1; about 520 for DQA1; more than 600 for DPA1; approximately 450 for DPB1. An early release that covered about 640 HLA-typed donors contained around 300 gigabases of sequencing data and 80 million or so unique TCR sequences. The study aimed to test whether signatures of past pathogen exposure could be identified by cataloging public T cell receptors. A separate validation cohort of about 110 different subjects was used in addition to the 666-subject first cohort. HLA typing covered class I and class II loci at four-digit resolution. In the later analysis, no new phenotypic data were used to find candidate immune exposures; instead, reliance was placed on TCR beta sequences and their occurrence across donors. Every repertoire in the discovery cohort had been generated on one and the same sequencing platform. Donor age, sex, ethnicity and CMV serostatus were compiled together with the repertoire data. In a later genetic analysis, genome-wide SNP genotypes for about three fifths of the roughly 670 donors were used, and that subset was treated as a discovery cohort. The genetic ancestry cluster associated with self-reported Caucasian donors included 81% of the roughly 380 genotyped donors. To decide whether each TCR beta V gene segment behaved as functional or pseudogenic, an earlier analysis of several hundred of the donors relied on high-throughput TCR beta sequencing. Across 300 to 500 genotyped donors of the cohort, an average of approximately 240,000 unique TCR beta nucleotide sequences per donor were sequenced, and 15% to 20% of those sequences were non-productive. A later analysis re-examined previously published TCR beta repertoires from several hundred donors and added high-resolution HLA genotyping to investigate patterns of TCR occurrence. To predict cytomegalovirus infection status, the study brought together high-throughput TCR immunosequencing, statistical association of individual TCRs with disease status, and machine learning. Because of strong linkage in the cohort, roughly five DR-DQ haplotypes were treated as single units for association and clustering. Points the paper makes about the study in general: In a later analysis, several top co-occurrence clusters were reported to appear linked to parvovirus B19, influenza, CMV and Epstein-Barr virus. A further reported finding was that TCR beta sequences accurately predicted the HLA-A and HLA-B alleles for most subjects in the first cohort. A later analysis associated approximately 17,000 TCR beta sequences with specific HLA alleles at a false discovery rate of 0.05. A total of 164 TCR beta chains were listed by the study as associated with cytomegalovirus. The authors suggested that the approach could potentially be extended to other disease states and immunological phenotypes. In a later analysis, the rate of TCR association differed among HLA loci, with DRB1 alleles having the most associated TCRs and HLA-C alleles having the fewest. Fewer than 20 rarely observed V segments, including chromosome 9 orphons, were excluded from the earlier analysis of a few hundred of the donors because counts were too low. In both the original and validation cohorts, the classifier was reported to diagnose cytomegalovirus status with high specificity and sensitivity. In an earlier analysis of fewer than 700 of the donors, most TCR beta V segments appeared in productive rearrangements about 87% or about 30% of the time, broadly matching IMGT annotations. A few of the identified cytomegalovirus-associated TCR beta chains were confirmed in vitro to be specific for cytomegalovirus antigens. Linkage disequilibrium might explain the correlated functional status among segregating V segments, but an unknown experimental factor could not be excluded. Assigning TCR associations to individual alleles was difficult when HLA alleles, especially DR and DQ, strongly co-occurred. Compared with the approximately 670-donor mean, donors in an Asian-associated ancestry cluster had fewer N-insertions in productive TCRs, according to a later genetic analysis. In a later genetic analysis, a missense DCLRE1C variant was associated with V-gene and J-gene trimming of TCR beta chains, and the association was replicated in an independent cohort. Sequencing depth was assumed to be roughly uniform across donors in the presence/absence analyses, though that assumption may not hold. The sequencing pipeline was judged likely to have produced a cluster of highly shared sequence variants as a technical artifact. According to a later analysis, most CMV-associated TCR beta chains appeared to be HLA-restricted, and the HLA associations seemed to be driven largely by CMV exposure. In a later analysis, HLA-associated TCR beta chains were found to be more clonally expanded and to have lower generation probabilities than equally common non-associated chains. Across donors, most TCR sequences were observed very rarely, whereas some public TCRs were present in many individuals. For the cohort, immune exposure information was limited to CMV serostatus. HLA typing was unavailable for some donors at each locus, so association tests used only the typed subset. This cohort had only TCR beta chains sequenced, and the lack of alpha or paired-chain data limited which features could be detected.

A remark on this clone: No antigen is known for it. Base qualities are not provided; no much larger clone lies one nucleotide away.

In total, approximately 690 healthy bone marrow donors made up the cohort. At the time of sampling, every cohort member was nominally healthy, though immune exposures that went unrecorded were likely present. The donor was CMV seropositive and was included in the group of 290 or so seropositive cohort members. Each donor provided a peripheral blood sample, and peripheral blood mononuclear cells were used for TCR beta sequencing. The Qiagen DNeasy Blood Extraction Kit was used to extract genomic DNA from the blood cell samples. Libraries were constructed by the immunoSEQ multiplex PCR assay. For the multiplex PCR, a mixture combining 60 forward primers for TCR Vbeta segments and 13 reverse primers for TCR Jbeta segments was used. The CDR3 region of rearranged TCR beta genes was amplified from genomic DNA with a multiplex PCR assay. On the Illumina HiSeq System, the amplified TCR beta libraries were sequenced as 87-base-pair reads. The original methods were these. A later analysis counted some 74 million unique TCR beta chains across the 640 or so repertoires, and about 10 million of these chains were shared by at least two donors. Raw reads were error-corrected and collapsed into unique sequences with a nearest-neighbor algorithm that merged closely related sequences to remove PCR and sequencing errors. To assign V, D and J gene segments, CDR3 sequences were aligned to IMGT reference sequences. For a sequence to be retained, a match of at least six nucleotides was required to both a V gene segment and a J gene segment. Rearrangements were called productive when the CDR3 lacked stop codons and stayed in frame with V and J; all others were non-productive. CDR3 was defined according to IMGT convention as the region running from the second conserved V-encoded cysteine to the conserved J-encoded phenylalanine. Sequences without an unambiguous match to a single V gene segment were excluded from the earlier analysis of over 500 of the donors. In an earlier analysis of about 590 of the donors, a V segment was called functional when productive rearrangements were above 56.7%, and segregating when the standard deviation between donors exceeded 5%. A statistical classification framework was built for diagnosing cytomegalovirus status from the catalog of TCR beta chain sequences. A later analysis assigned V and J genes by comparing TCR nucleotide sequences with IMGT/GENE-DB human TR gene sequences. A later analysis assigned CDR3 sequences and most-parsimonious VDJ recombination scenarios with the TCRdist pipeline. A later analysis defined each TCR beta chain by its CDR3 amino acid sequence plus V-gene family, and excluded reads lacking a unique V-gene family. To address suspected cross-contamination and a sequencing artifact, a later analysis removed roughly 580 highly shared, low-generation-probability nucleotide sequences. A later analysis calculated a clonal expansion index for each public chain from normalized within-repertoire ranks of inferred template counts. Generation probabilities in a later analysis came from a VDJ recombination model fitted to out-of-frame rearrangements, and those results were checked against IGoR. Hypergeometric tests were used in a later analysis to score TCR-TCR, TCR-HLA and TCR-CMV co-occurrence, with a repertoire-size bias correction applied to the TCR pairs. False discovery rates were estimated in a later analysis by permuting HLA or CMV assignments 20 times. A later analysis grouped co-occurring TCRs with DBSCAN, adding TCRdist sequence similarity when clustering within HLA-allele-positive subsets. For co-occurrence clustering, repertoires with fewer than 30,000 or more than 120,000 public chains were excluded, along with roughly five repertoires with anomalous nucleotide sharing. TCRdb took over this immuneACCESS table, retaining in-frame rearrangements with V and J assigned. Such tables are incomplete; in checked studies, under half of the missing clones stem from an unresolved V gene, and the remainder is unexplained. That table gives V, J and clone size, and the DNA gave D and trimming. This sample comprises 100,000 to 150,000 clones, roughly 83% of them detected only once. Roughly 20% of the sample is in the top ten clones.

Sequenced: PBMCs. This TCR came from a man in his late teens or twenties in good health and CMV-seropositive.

The bases read TGTGCCAGCAGTTCAGGGGTCCACGAGCAGTACTTC. This is translated as CASSSGVHEQYF. Recombination linked TRBV7-9 to TRBJ2-7; a weak D assignment points to TRBD1 (6 bases agree). The V and J ends are trimmed by 6 bases and 5 bases, leaving 11 bases between them. CDR3 length: 12 amino acids, cysteine to phenylalanine. Left in the record is the CDR3 DNA by itself, 36 bases read in frame from the first base. The germline V gene (reference sequence) provides CDR1 SEHNR and CDR2 FQNEAQ. Supplemented by the reference TRBV7-9 and TRBJ2-7 proteins around the CDR3, the complete variable domain is DTGVSQNPRHKITKRGQNVTFRCDPISEHNRLYWYRQTLGQGPEFLTYFQNEAQLEKSRLLSDRFSAERPKGSFSTLEIQRTEQGDSAMYLCASSSGVHEQYFGPGTRLTVT.